The 14 T cell receptor beta chains reported below all come from one sample, sequenced in a study of T cell repertoires in cytomegalovirus infection. TCRdb re-derived calls from the reads in MiXCR, one entry per CDR3 protein. The data show about 450,000 distinct CDR3 sequences, with approximately 31% seen just once and roughly an eighth held by the top ten. Sequenced input: PBMCs. These TCRs come from a human donor in good health (CMV status not recorded). Some clones in this sample may be carry-over from other donors' samples.

Details on this clonotype: This CDR3 is missing its conserved last phenylalanine or tryptophan, likely due to a read error. It is unclear where the CDR3 begins or ends on the DNA, so no DNA is shown, and the CDR3 is as TCRdb lists it. CDR3 loop: CASSEGETQSL. The chain combines TRBV25-1 with TRBJ2-5. The CDR3 sequence runs 11 residues, both termini included. CDR1 is MGHDK and CDR2 is SYGVNS in the germline V gene.

On this clonotype itself: A much larger clone lies one base from this, so it may be a read error. The chain has TRBV7-2 and TRBJ2-1; D not certain. Germline CDR1 SGHTA, CDR2 FQGNSA. Trimming removed 5 bases at V and 7 bases at J, with 18 bases between. The CDR3 totals 15 residues. CDR3 DNA: TGTGCCAGCAGCATATACGGGTCATCCGTGAATGAGCAGTTCTTC. This gives the protein CASSIYGSSVNEQFF.

This clonotype appeared a few times. V is TRBV4-3 and J is TRBJ1-6, with D uncertain. The germline gives CDR1 LGHNA, CDR2 YSLEER. This CDR3 contains 15 residues. The V end was cut by 4 bases, the J end by 0 bases, with 7 bases between. The CDR3 here is CASSRSGSYNSPLHF. The DNA of the CDR3 is TGCGCCAGCAGCCGCTCAGGCTCCTATAATTCACCCCTCCACTTT.

This clonotype was observed at least ten times. J is TRBJ1-1 and V is TRBV5-1; D gene ambiguous. Trimming removed 0 bases at V and 0 bases at J, with 9 bases between. The CDR3 consists of 15 residues. Per germline, CDR1 SGHRS and CDR2 YFSETQ. CDR3 amino acids: CASSLGSGLNTEAFF. CDR3 bases: TGCGCCAGCAGCTTGGGCTCTGGCCTGAACACTGAAGCTTTCTTT.

This clonotype was counted a few times. The chain is built from TRBV20-1 and TRBJ1-5, with TRBD1 as a possible D gene (6 bases). V lost 2 bases to trimming and J lost 0 bases, with 11 bases between them. Germline CDR1 reads DFQATT; CDR2 reads SNEGSKA (reference sequence). This CDR3 is 15 amino acids long. The CDR3 DNA sequence: TGCAGTGCTAGATTTCAGGGGACTAGCAATCAGCCCCAGCATTTT. It yields the protein CSARFQGTSNQPQHF.

This clonotype was observed a handful of times. In this CDR3 the conserved last residue, phenylalanine or tryptophan, is missing, so a read error is likely. The V and J genes are TRBV7-2 and TRBJ1-1; D remains ambiguous. Germline V gives CDR1 SGHTA, CDR2 FQGNSA. V shed 6 bases and J shed 0 bases, with 5 bases lying between them. The CDR3 has 12 residues. The CDR3 DNA reads TGTGCCAGCAGTCGGGTGAACACTGAAGCTTTCCTT. Translated, it gives CASSRVNTEAFL.

This clonotype was found once. Being one base from a much bigger clone, this may be a read error. The chain uses TRBV7-8 and TRBJ1-6; D gene uncertain. The germline CDR1 and CDR2 sequences are SGHVS and FQNEAQ. The CDR3 loop spans 14 amino acids. In DNA, the CDR3 is TGTGCCAGCAGCTTAGACGCCAAGTCGTCACCCCTCCAATTT. Its translation: CASSLDAKSSPLQF. Variable domain in full (rest from reference TRBV7-8 and TRBJ1-6): GAGVSQSPRYKVAKRGQDVALRCDPISGHVSLFWYQQALGQGPEFLTYFQNEAQLDKSGLPSDRFFAERPEGSVSTLKIQRTQQEDSAVYLCASSLDAKSSPLQFGNGTRLTVT.

This clonotype turned up a few times. The chain employs TRBV20-1 and TRBJ1-2; weak D call: TRBD1 (6 bases). Germline V gene lookup returns CDR1 DFQATT and CDR2 SNEGSKA (reference sequence). Trimming cost V 0 bases and J 2 bases, with 13 bases left between them. The CDR3 has 15 amino acids. DNA for the CDR3: TGCAGTGCTAGAGATCATATGGGGGCGAACTATGGCTACACCTTC. This gives the protein CSARDHMGANYGYTF.

The J gene is TRBJ2-1, the V gene TRBV6-2 or TRBV6-3; 8 bases map to TRBD2. There are 15 residues in the CDR3. The germline CDR1 and CDR2 sequences are MNHEY and SVGEGT. V was pared by 2 bases and J by 4 bases, with 4 bases of the junction left unmatched. The CDR3 region has the DNA TGTGCCAGCAGTTACAGTGCGGGGGGTTACAATGAGCAGTTCTTC. It translates to CASSYSAGGYNEQFF.

This clonotype was seen repeatedly, ten times or more. V gene TRBV5-4 combines with J gene TRBJ2-5, with D possibly matching TRBD1 (6 bases). CDR3 length: 14 amino acids. Germline-derived CDR1 and CDR2 are SGHNT and YYREEE (reference sequence). V dropped 5 bases and J dropped 2 bases, with 13 bases sitting between them. CDR3 loop: CASRMGASQETQYF. CDR3 nucleotides: TGTGCCAGCAGAATGGGGGCCTCTCAAGAGACCCAGTACTTC.

Details on this clonotype: Given a much more abundant clone one base away, this may be a read error. This chain connects TRBV7-8 to TRBJ2-2, with 7 bases aligning to TRBD1. CDR1 and CDR2 (germline): SGHVS, FQNEAQ. Germline trimming cut 8 bases from V and 4 bases from J; bases unmatched to any gene: 16. CDR3 length: 17 amino acids. CDR3 loop: CASGPTPTGQSTGELFF. The DNA for the CDR3 is TGTGCCAGCGGCCCGACTCCGACGGGACAGTCCACCGGGGAGCTGTTTTTT.

J is TRBJ2-3 and V is TRBV6-1, with 11 positions matching TRBD2. J gave up 1 base and V 7 bases, and 7 bases lay outside the gene matches. CDR1 MNHNS and CDR2 SASEGT come from the germline V gene. The CDR3 is made up of 16 amino acids. CDR3: CASTHLAGGGTDTQYF. The CDR3 DNA reads as TGTGCCAGCACTCACTTAGCGGGGGGGGGCACAGATACGCAGTATTTT.

This clonotype was recorded at least ten times. The genes are TRBV10-3 and TRBJ2-3; D ambiguous. CDR3 size: 15 residues. The V gene's germline CDR1 is ENHRY and CDR2 SYGVKD. V was clipped by 3 bases and J by 5 bases, with 15 bases between them. The CDR3 region is CAISEVGKYGDTQYF. CDR3 coding DNA: TGTGCCATCAGTGAAGTTGGGAAATATGGAGATACGCAGTATTTT.

The chain links TRBV15 to TRBJ2-1, with D hard to call. Trimming left V 0 bases short and J 6 bases short, with 6 bases between. The length of the CDR3 is 13 residues. Germline V gene lookup returns CDR1 LNHNV and CDR2 YYDKDF (reference sequence). CDR3 DNA: TGTGCCACCAGCAGAGATTGGAGCAATGAGCAGTTCTTC. It codes for CATSRDWSNEQFF.